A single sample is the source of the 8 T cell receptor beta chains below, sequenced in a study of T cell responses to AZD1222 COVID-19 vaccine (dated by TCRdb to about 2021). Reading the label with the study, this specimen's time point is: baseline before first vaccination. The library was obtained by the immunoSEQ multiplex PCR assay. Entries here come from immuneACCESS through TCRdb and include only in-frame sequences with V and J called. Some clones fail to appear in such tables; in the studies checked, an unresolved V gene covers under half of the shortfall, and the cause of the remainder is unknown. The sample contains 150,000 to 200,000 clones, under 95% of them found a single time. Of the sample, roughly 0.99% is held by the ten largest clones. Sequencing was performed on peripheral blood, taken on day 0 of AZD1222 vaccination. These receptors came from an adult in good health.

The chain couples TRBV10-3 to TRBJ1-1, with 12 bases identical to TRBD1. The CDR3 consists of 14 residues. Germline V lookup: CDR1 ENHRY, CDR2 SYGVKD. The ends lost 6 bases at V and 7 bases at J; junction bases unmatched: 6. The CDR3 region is CAISRDRGLSEAFF. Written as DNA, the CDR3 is TGTGCCATCAGCAGGGACAGGGGGCTAAGTGAAGCTTTCTTT.

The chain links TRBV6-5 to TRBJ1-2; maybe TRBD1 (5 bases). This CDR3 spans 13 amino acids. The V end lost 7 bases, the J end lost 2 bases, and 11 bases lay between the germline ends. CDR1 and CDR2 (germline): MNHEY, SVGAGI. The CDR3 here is CASIRDGNYGYTF. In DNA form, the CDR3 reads TGTGCCAGCATCCGGGACGGGAACTATGGCTACACCTTC.

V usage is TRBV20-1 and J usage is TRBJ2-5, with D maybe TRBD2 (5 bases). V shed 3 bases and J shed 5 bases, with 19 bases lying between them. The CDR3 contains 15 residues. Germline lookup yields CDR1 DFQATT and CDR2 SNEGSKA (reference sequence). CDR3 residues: CSASPMSGPGETQYF. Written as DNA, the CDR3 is TGCAGTGCTAGTCCTATGAGCGGCCCCGGGGAGACCCAGTACTTC.

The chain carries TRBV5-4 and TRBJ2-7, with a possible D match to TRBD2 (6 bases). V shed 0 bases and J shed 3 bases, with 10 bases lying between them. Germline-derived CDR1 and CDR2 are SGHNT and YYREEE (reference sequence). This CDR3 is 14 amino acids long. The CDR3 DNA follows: TGTGCCAGCAGCTTGGATCCGGGACTCTACGAGCAGTACTTC. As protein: CASSLDPGLYEQYF.

CDR3 in amino acids: CAISESVGREDGNEQFF. The DNA of the CDR3 is TGTGCCATCAGTGAGTCAGTGGGGAGGGAAGACGGCAATGAGCAGTTCTTC. The rearrangement uses TRBV10-3 and TRBJ2-1; 7 positions match TRBD2. J was trimmed by 6 bases and V by 0 bases; bases with no gene match: 11. Germline CDR1 is ENHRY and CDR2 is SYGVKD. CDR3 length equals 17 residues.

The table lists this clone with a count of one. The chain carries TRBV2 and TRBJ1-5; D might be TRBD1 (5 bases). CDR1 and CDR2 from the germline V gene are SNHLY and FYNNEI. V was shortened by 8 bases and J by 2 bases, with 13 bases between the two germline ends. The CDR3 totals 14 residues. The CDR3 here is CASQGEVGNQPQHF. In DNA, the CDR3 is TGTGCCAGCCAAGGGGAGGTCGGCAATCAGCCCCAGCATTTT.

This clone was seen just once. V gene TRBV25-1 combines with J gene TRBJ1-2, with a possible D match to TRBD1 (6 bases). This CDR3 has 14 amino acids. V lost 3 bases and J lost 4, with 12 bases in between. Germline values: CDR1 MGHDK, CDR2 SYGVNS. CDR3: CASSDRGYPYGYTF. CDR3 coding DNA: TGTGCCAGCAGTGACAGGGGTTATCCCTATGGCTACACCTTC.

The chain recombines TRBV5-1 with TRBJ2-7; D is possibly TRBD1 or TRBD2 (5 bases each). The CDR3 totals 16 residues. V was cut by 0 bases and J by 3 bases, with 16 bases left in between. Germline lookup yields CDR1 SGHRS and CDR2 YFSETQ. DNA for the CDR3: TGCGCCAGCAGCTTGGTCACCGGGGACCGAGACTACGAGCAGTACTTC. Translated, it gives CASSLVTGDRDYEQYF.